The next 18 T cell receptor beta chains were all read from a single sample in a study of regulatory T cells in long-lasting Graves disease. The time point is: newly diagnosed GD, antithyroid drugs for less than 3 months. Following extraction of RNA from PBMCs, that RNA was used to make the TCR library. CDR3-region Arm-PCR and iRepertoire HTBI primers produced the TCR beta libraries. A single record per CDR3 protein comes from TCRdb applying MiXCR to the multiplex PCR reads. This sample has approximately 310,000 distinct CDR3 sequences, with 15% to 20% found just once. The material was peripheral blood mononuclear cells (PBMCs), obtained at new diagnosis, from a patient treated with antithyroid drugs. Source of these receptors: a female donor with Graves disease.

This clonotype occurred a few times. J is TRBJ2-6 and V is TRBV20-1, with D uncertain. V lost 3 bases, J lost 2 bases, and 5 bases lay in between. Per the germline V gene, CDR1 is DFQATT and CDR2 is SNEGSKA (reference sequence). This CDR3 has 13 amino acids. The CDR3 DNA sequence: TGCAGTGCTAGTCGACCTGGGGCCAACGTCCTGACTTTC. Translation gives CSASRPGANVLTF.

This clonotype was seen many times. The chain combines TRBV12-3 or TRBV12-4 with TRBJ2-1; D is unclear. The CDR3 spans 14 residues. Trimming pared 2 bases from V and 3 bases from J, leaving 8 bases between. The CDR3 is CASSLRSSYNEQFF. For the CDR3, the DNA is TGTGCCAGCAGTTTACGTAGCAGCTACAATGAGCAGTTCTTC.

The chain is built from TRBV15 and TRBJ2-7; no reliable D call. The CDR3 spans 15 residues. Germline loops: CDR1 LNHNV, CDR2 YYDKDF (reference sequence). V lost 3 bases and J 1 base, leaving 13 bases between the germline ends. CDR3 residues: CATSSEFQASYEQYF. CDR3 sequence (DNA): TGTGCCACCAGCAGTGAGTTTCAAGCATCCTACGAGCAGTACTTC.

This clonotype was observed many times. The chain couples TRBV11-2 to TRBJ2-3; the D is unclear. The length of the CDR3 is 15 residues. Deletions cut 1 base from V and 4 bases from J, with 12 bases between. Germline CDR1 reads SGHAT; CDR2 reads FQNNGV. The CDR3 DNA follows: TGTGCCAGCAGCTTAGGGGTCATCCCCCCAGATACGCAGTATTTT. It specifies CASSLGVIPPDTQYF.

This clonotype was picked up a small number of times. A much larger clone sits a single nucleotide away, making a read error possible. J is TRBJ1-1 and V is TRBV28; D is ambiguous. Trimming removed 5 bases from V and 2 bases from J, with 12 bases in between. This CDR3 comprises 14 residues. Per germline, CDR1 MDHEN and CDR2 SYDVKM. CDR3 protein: CASSTWTVNTEAFF. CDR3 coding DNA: TGTGCCAGCAGTACTTGGACGGTCAACACTGAAGCTTTCTTT.

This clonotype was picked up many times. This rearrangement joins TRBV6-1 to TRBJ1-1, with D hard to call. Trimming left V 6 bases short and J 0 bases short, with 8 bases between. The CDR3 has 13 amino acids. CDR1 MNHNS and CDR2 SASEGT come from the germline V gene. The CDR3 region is CASRTDLNTEAFF. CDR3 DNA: TGTGCCAGCAGAACTGACTTGAACACTGAAGCTTTCTTT.

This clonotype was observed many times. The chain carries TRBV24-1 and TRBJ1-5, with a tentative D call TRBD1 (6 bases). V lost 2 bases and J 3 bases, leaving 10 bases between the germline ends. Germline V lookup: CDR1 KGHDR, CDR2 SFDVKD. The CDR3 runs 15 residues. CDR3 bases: TGTGCCACCAGTGATTCCACAGGGCCCAATCAGCCCCAGCATTTT. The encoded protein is CATSDSTGPNQPQHF.

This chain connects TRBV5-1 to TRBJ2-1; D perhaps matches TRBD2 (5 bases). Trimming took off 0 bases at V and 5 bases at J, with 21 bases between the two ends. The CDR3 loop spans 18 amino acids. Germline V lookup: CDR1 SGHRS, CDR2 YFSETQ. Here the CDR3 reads CASSLERGWPSEDNEQFF. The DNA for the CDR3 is TGCGCCAGCAGCTTGGAGAGAGGGTGGCCAAGTGAGGACAATGAGCAGTTCTTC. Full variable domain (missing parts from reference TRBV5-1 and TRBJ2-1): KAGVTQTPRYLIKTRGQQVTLSCSPISGHRSVSWYQQTPGQGLQFLFEYFSETQRNKGNFPGRFSGRQFSNSRSEMNVSTLELGDSALYLCASSLERGWPSEDNEQFFGPGTRLTVL.

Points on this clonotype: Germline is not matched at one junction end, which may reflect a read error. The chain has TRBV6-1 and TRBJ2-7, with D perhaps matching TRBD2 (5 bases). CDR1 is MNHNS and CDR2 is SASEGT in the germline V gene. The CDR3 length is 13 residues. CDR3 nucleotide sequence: TGTGTCAGCAGCATAACTAGGTCCTACGAGCAGTACTTC. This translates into CVSSITRSYEQYF.

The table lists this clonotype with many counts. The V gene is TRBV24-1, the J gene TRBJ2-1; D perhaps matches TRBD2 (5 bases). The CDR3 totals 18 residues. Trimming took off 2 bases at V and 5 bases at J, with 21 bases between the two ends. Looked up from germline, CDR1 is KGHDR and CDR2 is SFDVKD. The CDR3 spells CATSDWTPDGERNNEQFF. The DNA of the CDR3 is TGTGCCACCAGTGATTGGACTCCGGACGGGGAGCGGAACAATGAGCAGTTCTTC.

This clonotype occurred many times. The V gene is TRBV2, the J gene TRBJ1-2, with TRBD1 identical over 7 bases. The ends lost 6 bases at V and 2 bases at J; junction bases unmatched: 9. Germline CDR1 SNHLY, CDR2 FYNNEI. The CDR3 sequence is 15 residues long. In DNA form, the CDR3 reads TGTGCCAGCAGGTCACAGGGGATCGCCAACTATGGCTACACCTTC. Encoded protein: CASRSQGIANYGYTF.

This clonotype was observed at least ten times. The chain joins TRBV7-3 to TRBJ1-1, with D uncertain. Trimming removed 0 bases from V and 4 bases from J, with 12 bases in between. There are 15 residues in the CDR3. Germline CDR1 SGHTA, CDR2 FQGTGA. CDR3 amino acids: CASSLTAGSGTEAFF. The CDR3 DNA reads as TGTGCCAGCAGCTTAACCGCAGGATCGGGCACTGAAGCTTTCTTT.

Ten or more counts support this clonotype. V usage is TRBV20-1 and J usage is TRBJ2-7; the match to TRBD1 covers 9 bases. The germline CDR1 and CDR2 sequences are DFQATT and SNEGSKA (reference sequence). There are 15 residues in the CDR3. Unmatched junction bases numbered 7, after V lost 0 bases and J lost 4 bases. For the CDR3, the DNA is TGCAGTGCTAGAGAGTCGGGACAGGGTGGTTACGAGCAGTACTTC. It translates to CSARESGQGGYEQYF.

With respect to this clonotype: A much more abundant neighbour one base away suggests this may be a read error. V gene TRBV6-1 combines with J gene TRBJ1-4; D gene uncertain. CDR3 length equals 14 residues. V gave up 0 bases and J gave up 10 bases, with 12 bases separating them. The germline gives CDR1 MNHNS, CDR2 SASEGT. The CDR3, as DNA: TGTGCCAGCAGTGAAGCCCTAGTGGTAGGAAAACTGTTTTTT. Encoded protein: CASSEALVVGKLFF.

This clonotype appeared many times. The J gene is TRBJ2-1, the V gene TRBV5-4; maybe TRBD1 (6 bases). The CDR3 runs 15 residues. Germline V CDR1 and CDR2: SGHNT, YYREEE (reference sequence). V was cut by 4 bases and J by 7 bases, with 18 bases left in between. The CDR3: CASSLGHRIMNEQFF. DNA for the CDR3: TGTGCCAGCAGCCTGGGACATCGGATTATGAATGAGCAGTTCTTC.

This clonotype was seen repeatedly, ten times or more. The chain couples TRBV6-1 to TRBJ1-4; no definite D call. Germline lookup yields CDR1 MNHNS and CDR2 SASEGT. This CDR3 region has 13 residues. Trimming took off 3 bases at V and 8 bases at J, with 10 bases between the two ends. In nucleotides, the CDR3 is TGTGCCAGCAGTGACCTCCTCGGGGAAAAACTGTTTTTT. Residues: CASSDLLGEKLFF.

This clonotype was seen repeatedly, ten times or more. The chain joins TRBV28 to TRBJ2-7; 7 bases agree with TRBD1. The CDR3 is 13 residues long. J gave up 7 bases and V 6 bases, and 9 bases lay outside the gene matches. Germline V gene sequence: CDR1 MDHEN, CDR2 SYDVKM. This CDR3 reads CASRRDSLREQYF. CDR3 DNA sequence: TGTGCCAGCAGAAGGGACAGTTTGCGGGAGCAGTACTTC.

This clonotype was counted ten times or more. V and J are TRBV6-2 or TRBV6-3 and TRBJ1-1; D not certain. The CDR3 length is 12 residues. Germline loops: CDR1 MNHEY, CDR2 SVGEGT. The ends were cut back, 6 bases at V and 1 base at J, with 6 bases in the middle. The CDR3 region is CASRRTNTEAFF. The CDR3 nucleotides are TGTGCCAGCAGAAGGACGAACACTGAAGCTTTCTTT.